The entry below gives a single T cell receptor (beta chain) sequence along with its context. The sample comes from a study of blood T cell repertoires in COVID-19. Looking at the study overall: From T cells, B-cell-depleted T cells, or PBMCs came the material, which was cDNA or gDNA.

Seattle cases were enrolled at active infection and followed longitudinally. Per the germline V gene, CDR1 is MNHEY and CDR2 is SMNVEV (reference sequence). CDR3 length: 13 amino acids. Trimming cost V 8 bases and J 4 bases, with 11 bases left between them. In the original analysis: Reference gene primer amplification yielded estimated nucleated cell counts. Libraries were prepared by immunoSEQ multiplex PCR; TCRdb keeps only in-frame clonotypes and omits some of them. V and J calls and clone size are given by that table; D and trimming were obtained from the DNA. The table shows some 200,000 clones, with 75% to 85% occurring only once.

J is TRBJ2-2 and V is TRBV27; weak D call: TRBD1 (6 bases). This clonotype originated in a woman in her twenties or thirties with COVID-19, enrolled during active disease. The sample consisted of peripheral blood. The CDR3 DNA follows: TGTGCCAGCCATCCCAGGGGCACCGGGGAGCTGTTTTTT. Amino acid sequence: CASHPRGTGELFF.